This T cell receptor (beta chain) was recovered during a study of T cells in Graves' hyperthyroidism and ophthalmopathy. At the level of the study: Specimen type is peripheral blood, collected at initial diagnosis prior to any treatment. Study-level points and caveats: Blood also carried most thyroid clonotypes expanded above 0.001.

Based on clinical symptoms, serum thyroxine and TRAb, thyroid ultrasound and orbital computed tomography, diagnoses were reached. The blood was taken when hyperthyroidism was first diagnosed, before any ophthalmopathy symptoms showed up. What was amplified from RNA transcripts were TCR beta CDR3 regions. A first-round RT-PCR of the TCR CDR3 used the HTBI primer set. TCRdb re-called the multiplex PCR reads with MiXCR, one entry per CDR3 protein. The data show 160,000 or so distinct CDR3 sequences, 8% to 9.5% seen once. This clonotype turned up a few times. Its target is unknown. The CDR3 sequence is 13 residues long. Germline V gene sequence: CDR1 SGHTA, CDR2 FQGNSA. V was clipped by 5 bases and J by 8 bases, with 15 bases between them.

Sequencing was done on a sample of blood. The V gene is TRBV7-2, the J gene TRBJ1-2; D perhaps matches TRBD1 (5 bases). This clonotype was obtained from a young woman with Graves' hyperthyroidism that later progressed to Graves' ophthalmopathy. The CDR3 DNA is TGTGCCAGCAGCCAAGATCTCCAGGGAGGCTACACCTTC. It translates to CASSQDLQGGYTF.